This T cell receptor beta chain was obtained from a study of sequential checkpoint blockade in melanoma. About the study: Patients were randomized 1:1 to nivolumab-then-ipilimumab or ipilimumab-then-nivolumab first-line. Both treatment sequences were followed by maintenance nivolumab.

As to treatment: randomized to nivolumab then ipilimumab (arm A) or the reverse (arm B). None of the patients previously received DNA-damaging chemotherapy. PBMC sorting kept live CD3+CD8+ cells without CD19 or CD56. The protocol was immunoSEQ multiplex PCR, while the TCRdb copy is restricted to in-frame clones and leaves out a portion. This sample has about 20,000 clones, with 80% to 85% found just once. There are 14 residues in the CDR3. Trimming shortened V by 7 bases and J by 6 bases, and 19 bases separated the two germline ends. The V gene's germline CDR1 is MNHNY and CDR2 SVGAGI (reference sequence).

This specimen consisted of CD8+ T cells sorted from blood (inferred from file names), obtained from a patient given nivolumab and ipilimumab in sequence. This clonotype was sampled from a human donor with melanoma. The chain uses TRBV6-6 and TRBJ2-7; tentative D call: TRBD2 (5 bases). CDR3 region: CASTLRGSVSEQYF. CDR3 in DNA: TGTGCCAGCACCCTCCGAGGGTCTGTCTCCGAGCAGTACTTC.